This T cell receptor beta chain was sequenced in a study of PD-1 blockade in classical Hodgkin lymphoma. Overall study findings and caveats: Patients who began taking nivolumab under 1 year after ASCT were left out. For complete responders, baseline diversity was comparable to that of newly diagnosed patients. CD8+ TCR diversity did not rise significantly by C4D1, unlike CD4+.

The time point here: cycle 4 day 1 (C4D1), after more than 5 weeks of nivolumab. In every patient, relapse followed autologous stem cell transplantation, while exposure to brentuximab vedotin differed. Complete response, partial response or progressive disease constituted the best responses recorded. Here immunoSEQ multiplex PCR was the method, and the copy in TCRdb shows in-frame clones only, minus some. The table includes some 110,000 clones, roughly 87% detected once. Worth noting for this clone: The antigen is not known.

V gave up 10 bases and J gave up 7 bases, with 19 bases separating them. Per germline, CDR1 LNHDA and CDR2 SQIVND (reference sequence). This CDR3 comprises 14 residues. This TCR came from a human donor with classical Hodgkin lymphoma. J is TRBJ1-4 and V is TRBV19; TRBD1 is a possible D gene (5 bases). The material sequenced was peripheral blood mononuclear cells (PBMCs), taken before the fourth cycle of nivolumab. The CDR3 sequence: CATSKWGSGEKLFF. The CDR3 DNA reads TGTGCCACTTCAAAGTGGGGGAGCGGTGAAAAACTGTTTTTT.